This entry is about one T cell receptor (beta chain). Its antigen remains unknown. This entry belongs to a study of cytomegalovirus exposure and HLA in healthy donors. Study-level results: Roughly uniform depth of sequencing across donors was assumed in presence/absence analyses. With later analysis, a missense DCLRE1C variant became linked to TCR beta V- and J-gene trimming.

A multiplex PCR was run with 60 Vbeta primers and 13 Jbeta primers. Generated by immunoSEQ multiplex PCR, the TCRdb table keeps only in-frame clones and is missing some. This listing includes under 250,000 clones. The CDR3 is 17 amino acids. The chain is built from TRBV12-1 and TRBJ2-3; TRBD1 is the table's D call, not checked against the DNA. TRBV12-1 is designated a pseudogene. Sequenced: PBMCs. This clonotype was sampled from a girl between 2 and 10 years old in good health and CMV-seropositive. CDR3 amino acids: CASSPSPGTGMADTQYF. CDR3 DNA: TGTGCCAGCAGCCCATCCCCCGGGACAGGGATGGCAGATACGCAGTATTTT.